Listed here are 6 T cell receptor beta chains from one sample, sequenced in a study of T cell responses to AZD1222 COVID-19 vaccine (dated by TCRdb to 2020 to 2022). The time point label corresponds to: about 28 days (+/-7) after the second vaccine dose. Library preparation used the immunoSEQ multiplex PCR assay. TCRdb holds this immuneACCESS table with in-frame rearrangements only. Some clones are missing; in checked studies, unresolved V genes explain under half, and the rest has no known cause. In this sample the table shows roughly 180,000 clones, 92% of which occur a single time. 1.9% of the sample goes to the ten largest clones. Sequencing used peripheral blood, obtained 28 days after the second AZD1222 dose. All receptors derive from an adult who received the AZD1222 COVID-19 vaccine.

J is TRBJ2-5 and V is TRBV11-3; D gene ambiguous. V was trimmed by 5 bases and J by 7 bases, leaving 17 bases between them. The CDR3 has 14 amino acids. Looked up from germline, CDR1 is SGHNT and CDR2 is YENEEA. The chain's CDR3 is CASSPRGGDGTQYF. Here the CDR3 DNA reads TGTGCCAGCAGCCCGCGTGGTGGAGACGGGACCCAGTACTTC.

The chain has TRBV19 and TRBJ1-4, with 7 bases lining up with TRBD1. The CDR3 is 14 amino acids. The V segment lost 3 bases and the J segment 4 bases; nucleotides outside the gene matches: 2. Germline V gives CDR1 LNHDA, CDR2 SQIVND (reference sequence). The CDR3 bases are TGTGCCAGTAGTATGGGACAGCTTAATGAAAAACTGTTTTTT. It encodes CASSMGQLNEKLFF.

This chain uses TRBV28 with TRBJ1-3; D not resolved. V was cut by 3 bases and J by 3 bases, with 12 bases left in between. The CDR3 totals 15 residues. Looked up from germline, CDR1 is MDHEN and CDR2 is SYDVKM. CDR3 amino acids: CASSLRSVLGNTIYF. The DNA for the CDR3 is TGTGCCAGCAGTTTGCGAAGCGTCCTTGGAAACACCATATATTTT.

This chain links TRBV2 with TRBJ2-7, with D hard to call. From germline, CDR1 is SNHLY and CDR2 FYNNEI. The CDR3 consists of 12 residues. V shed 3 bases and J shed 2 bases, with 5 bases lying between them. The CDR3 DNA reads TGTGCCAGCAGTGACTCACCCTACGAGCAGTACTTC. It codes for CASSDSPYEQYF. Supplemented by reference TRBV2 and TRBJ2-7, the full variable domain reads EPEVTQTPSHQVTQMGQEVILRCVPISNHLYFYWYRQILGQKVEFLVSFYNNEISEKSEIFDDQFSVERPDGSNFTLKIRSTKLEDSAMYFCASSDSPYEQYFGPGTRLTVT.

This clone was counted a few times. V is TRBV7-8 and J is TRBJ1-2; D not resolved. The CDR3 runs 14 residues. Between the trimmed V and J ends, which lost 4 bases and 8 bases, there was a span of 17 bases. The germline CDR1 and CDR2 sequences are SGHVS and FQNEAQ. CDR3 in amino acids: CASSSITRLEGYTF. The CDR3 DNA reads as TGTGCCAGCAGCTCCATTACACGCCTGGAGGGCTACACCTTC. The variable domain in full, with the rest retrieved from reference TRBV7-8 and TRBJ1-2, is GAGVSQSPRYKVAKRGQDVALRCDPISGHVSLFWYQQALGQGPEFLTYFQNEAQLDKSGLPSDRFFAERPEGSVSTLKIQRTQQEDSAVYLCASSSITRLEGYTFGSGTRLTVV.

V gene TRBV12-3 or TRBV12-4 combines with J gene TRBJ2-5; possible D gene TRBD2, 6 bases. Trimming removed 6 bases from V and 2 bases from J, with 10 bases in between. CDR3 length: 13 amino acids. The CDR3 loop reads CASRRGLQETQYF. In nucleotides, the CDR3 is TGTGCCAGCAGGCGGGGCTTACAAGAGACCCAGTACTTC.